Listed here are 29 T cell receptor beta chains from one sample, sequenced in a study of cytomegalovirus exposure and HLA in healthy donors. Primers included in the PCR were 60 Vbeta and 13 Jbeta primers. Sequenced by immunoSEQ multiplex PCR; TCRdb stores in-frame clones only, minus some. In the table there are around 240,000 clones, 82% of which are singletons. The sample taken for sequencing was PBMCs. The receptors derive from a middle-aged woman in good health and CMV-seropositive.

The J gene is TRBJ1-1, the V gene TRBV4-2; 8 bases align to TRBD1. Germline trimming cut 5 bases from V and 1 base from J; bases unmatched to any gene: 3. CDR1 LGHNA and CDR2 YNFKEQ come from the germline V gene. There are 14 residues in the CDR3. The chain's CDR3 is CASSMGQANTEAFF. The CDR3 coding sequence is TGTGCCAGCAGCATGGGACAGGCGAACACTGAAGCTTTCTTT.

The J gene is TRBJ2-7, the V gene TRBV2; D remains unclear. V was cut by 4 bases and J by 5 bases, with 15 bases left in between. The CDR3 contains 14 residues. The germline V gene has CDR1 SNHLY and CDR2 FYNNEI. The CDR3 region has the DNA TGTGCCAGCAGTGCCGACATACCCCCCCACGAGCAGTACTTC. Its protein is CASSADIPPHEQYF.

The chain links TRBV30 to TRBJ1-4; 7 positions match TRBD1. V shed 3 bases, J shed 5 bases, and the junction held 3 bases outside the gene matches. Germline CDR1 is GTSNPN and CDR2 is SVGIG (reference sequence). This CDR3 spans 13 amino acids. DNA of the CDR3: TGTGCCTGGAGAGCACAGGGGAATGAAAAACTGTTTTTT. It codes for CAWRAQGNEKLFF.

The chain couples TRBV30 to TRBJ1-1, with TRBD1 matching 7 bases. Unmatched junction bases numbered 5, after V lost 3 bases and J lost 1 base. The germline gives CDR1 GTSNPN, CDR2 SVGIG (reference sequence). CDR3 length equals 14 residues. This CDR3 reads CAWRRQGANTEAFF. CDR3 coding DNA: TGTGCCTGGAGAAGACAGGGAGCGAACACTGAAGCTTTCTTT.

The chain has TRBV7-2 and TRBJ2-3, with 7 bases matching TRBD2. Trimming removed 3 bases from V and 11 bases from J; junction bases left unmatched: 2. The CDR3 sequence is 11 residues long. From germline, CDR1 is SGHTA and CDR2 FQGNSA. CDR3 nucleotide sequence: TGTGCCAGCAGCTTGGGGACTAAGCAGTATTTT. Its protein is CASSLGTKQYF.

This clone has only one observation. V gene TRBV30 combines with J gene TRBJ2-7; a possible D gene is TRBD1 (6 bases). Germline CDR1 and CDR2: GTSNPN and SVGIG (reference sequence). The CDR3 consists of 14 residues. Trimming removed 0 bases from V and 5 bases from J, with 14 bases in between. The DNA for the CDR3 is TGTGCCTGGAGTGTAGGGGGAAGCTGGCACGAGCAGTACTTC. It encodes CAWSVGGSWHEQYF.

The chain couples TRBV18 to TRBJ2-7; a weak D match, TRBD2 (7 bases). V dropped 2 bases and J dropped 1 base, with 9 bases sitting between them. The CDR3 is 14 residues long. In germline, CDR1 is KGHSH, CDR2 LQKENI. This chain's CDR3 is CASSPRGGSYEQYF. CDR3 nucleotide sequence: TGTGCCAGCTCACCAAGGGGGGGTTCCTACGAGCAGTACTTC.

The genes are TRBV14 and TRBJ2-3, with a tentative D call TRBD2 (7 bases). The CDR3 contains 16 residues. Trimming pared 4 bases from V and 0 bases from J, leaving 14 bases between. Germline assignment: CDR1 SGHDN and CDR2 FVKESK. The CDR3 DNA reads TGTGCCAGCAGCCGTTCGGGGGGCCCTAGCACAGATACGCAGTATTTT. As protein: CASSRSGGPSTDTQYF.

This clone appeared a single time. This chain links TRBV7-9 with TRBJ2-5; D perhaps matches TRBD1 (6 bases). Trimming left V 5 bases short and J 2 bases short, with 21 bases between. Looked up from germline, CDR1 is SEHNR and CDR2 is FQNEAQ (reference sequence). The CDR3 is 17 amino acids. CDR3 sequence reads: CASSVYRDTRAQETQYF. The DNA of the CDR3 is TGTGCCAGCAGCGTATACCGGGACACCAGGGCTCAAGAGACCCAGTACTTC.

The V call is TRBV9, the J call TRBJ1-5, with TRBD1 identical over 9 bases. Germline V gene lookup returns CDR1 SGDLS and CDR2 YYNGEE. The CDR3 is 16 amino acids. With 4 bases clipped from V and 3 bases from J, the junction kept 8 bases outside the gene matches. The DNA of the CDR3 is TGTGCCAGCAGCCCGGAGGGGACAGGGACCAATCAGCCCCAGCATTTT. Encoded protein: CASSPEGTGTNQPQHF. The full variable domain, completed using reference TRBV9 and TRBJ1-5, is DSGVTQTPKHLITATGQRVTLRCSPRSGDLSVYWYQQSLDQGLQFLIQYYNGEERAKGNILERFSAQQFPDLHSELNLSSLELGDSALYFCASSPEGTGTNQPQHFGDGTRLSIL.

The chain employs TRBV30 and TRBJ1-1, with D perhaps matching TRBD1 (5 bases). Trimming stripped 0 bases from V and 5 bases from J, with 13 bases between. CDR1 is GTSNPN and CDR2 is SVGIG in the germline V gene (reference sequence). This CDR3 comprises 14 residues. CDR3 sequence (DNA): TGTGCCTGGAGTGTATCCTGGGGGGGGACTGAAGCTTTCTTT. It codes for CAWSVSWGGTEAFF.

The chain couples TRBV20-1 to TRBJ2-7; 9 bases match TRBD1. This CDR3 region has 11 residues. CDR1 is DFQATT and CDR2 is SNEGSKA in the germline V gene (reference sequence). Trimming cost V 5 bases and J 9 bases; bases outside gene matches: 5. The CDR3 DNA reads TGCAGTGCTGGGGGACAGGGAGTGCAGTACTTC. Translating it yields CSAGGQGVQYF.

The chain has TRBV29-1 and TRBJ1-1; TRBD1 agrees at 7 bases. This CDR3 spans 15 amino acids. Germline V lookup: CDR1 SQVTM, CDR2 ANQGSEA. V lost 5 bases, J lost 0 bases, and 9 bases stayed unmatched. CDR3: CSVLTKDRLNTEAFF. The CDR3 DNA reads as TGCAGCGTTCTAACAAAGGACAGGTTGAACACTGAAGCTTTCTTT.

The chain is built from TRBV5-1 and TRBJ2-1; 9 nucleotides agree with TRBD2. Germline V CDR1 and CDR2: SGHRS, YFSETQ. This CDR3 is 14 amino acids long. Trimming took 4 bases from V and 9 from J; bases not matched to a gene: 8. CDR3 in amino acids: CASSGAGGHREQFF. The CDR3 DNA reads as TGCGCCAGCAGCGGAGCGGGGGGCCACCGTGAGCAGTTCTTC.

The chain carries TRBV19 and TRBJ2-1, with 11 bases identical to TRBD2. The germline V gene has CDR1 LNHDA and CDR2 SQIVND (reference sequence). The CDR3 contains 15 residues. The trim removed 7 bases at V and 7 bases at J, leaving 9 bases unmatched. The CDR3: CASTVLAGVANEQFF. The CDR3 coding sequence is TGTGCCAGTACCGTACTAGCGGGAGTAGCAAATGAGCAGTTCTTC.

The V call is TRBV9, the J call TRBJ1-2, with TRBD1 as a possible D gene (5 bases). This CDR3 is 13 amino acids long. Germline values: CDR1 SGDLS, CDR2 YYNGEE. V was cut by 3 bases and J by 7 bases, with 13 bases left in between. DNA of the CDR3: TGTGCCAGCAGCGCATCCCAGGGTATTGGCTACACCTTC. Protein: CASSASQGIGYTF.

The J gene is TRBJ2-5, the V gene TRBV5-1; 7 positions agree with TRBD2. Germline lookup yields CDR1 SGHRS and CDR2 YFSETQ. The V and J ends lost 1 base and 4 bases, in that order; junction bases with no gene match: 7. The CDR3 is 15 residues long. The CDR3 nucleotides are TGCGCCAGCAGCTTGTCCGGGACTAACGTAGAGACCCAGTACTTC. Protein product: CASSLSGTNVETQYF.

The rearrangement links TRBV11-3 to TRBJ2-1; 12 nucleotides align to TRBD2. The CDR3 is 14 residues long. The germline V gene has CDR1 SGHNT and CDR2 YENEEA. The junction had 1 base not matched to a gene; V was cut back by 4 bases and J by 6 bases. The CDR3 is CASSSGLAGNEQFF. The CDR3 DNA follows: TGTGCCAGCAGCTCGGGACTAGCGGGCAATGAGCAGTTCTTC.

The genes are TRBV19 and TRBJ1-2; perhaps TRBD1 as D (6 bases). The V and J ends lost 6 bases and 3 bases respectively, with 17 bases between them. CDR3 length: 15 amino acids. Germline lookup yields CDR1 LNHDA and CDR2 SQIVND (reference sequence). CDR3 sequence reads: CASSPWSGADYGYTF. CDR3 bases: TGTGCCAGTAGCCCCTGGTCAGGGGCTGACTATGGCTACACCTTC.

In nucleotides, the CDR3 is TGTGCCAGCAGCAGCGAAGGGACAGGGGGATCTGGAAACACCATATATTTT. It is translated as CASSSEGTGGSGNTIYF. This chain uses TRBV7-3 with TRBJ1-3; TRBD1 matches 11 bases. The V gene end was trimmed by 5 bases and the J gene end by 1 base; junction bases not matched to a gene: 7. The CDR3 covers 17 residues. Germline CDR1 and CDR2: SGHTA and FQGTGA.

The chain couples TRBV30 to TRBJ2-3; D gene unclear. CDR1 is GTSNPN and CDR2 is SVGIG in the germline V gene (reference sequence). The CDR3 covers 13 residues. Trimming cost V 7 bases and J 2 bases, with 13 bases left between them. DNA of the CDR3: TGTGCCTTCTCACCAGGCCTCACAGATACGCAGTATTTT. Amino acids: CAFSPGLTDTQYF.

This clone was seen a few times. The chain recombines TRBV30 with TRBJ1-2; D uncertain. V was clipped by 2 bases and J by 4 bases, with 17 bases between them. Germline V gene lookup returns CDR1 GTSNPN and CDR2 SVGIG (reference sequence). The CDR3 consists of 15 residues. CDR3 sequence (DNA): TGTGCCTGGAGTAGCCGGGTAACGGATGGCTATGGCTACACCTTC. Translation: CAWSSRVTDGYGYTF.

V gene TRBV11-3 combines with J gene TRBJ1-1; maybe TRBD1 (6 bases). CDR1 and CDR2 (germline): SGHNT, YENEEA. The CDR3 length is 14 residues. Trimming removed 6 bases at V and 4 bases at J, with 15 bases between. The CDR3 DNA reads TGTGCCAGCAGTCGTTCAGGGGTGGGCACTGAAGCTTTCTTT. This encodes CASSRSGVGTEAFF.

J is TRBJ2-1 and V is TRBV12-5, with 8 bases fitting TRBD1. This CDR3 is built from 14 residues. Per germline, CDR1 LGHNT and CDR2 FRNRAP. Losses at the gene ends were 5 bases for V and 7 bases for J; bases not matched to a gene: 7. The CDR3, as DNA: TGTGCTAGTGGTGAAACAGGGGGGAGTAATGAGCAGTTCTTC. Its translation is CASGETGGSNEQFF.

This rearrangement joins TRBV9 to TRBJ1-2; D ambiguous. CDR3 length: 14 amino acids. Germline CDR1 is SGDLS and CDR2 is YYNGEE. Trimming removed 4 bases from V and 2 bases from J, with 12 bases in between. The CDR3 DNA reads as TGTGCCAGCAGCACGCAGACGGGGAACTATGGCTACACCTTC. It yields the protein CASSTQTGNYGYTF.

On this clone: This sample includes further DNA sequences coding for the same CDR3. This chain joins TRBV19 and TRBJ1-1; maybe TRBD1 (6 bases). The V and J ends lost 3 bases and 0 bases respectively, with 8 bases between them. Germline CDR1 reads LNHDA; CDR2 reads SQIVND (reference sequence). The CDR3 runs 14 residues. The CDR3 protein is CASSIQGLNTEAFF. CDR3 nucleotides: TGTGCCAGTAGTATTCAGGGGCTGAACACTGAAGCTTTCTTT.

The V call is TRBV7-6, the J call TRBJ2-5; TRBD2 aligns across 10 bases. The CDR3 consists of 15 residues. In germline, CDR1 is SGHVS, CDR2 FNYEAQ. Losses at the gene ends were 3 bases for V and 1 base for J; bases not matched to a gene: 2. CDR3 loop: CASSFGLAVQETQYF. The CDR3 DNA follows: TGTGCCAGCAGCTTCGGACTAGCGGTCCAAGAGACCCAGTACTTC.

The chain employs TRBV18 and TRBJ2-1; D is ambiguous. V lost 4 bases and J lost 0, with 10 bases in between. Germline V gene lookup returns CDR1 KGHSH and CDR2 LQKENI. The CDR3 contains 15 residues. The CDR3 reads CASSLLSSSYNEQFF. The CDR3 coding sequence is TGTGCCAGCTCACTACTTTCTAGCTCCTACAATGAGCAGTTCTTC. The full variable domain, with the rest looked up from reference TRBV18 and TRBJ2-1, is NAGVMQNPRHLVRRRGQEARLRCSPMKGHSHVYWYRQLPEEGLKFMVYLQKENIIDESGMPKERFSAEFPKEGPSILRIQQVVRGDSAAYFCASSLLSSSYNEQFFGPGTRLTVL.

This chain joins TRBV28 and TRBJ1-1; 10 nucleotides line up with TRBD1. Germline V gives CDR1 MDHEN, CDR2 SYDVKM. This CDR3 comprises 14 residues. The V and J ends lost 5 bases and 1 base, in that order; junction bases with no gene match: 1. DNA for the CDR3: TGTGCCAGCAGTAGGGACAGGGGGAACACTGAAGCTTTCTTT. This encodes CASSRDRGNTEAFF.